Listed below are T cell receptor beta chains from one sample, sequenced in a study of vaccination and CD4 T cells after COVID-19. TCRdb re-called the PCR reads with MiXCR, one entry per CDR3 protein. This table has 15,000 or so distinct CDR3 sequences, around 50% appearing once. The antigens these receptors bind are not known. Sequenced: CD4+ T cells from blood, cultured in vitro. Source of these receptors: a human donor who had recovered from COVID-19. CDR3s include the opening cysteine and the closing phenylalanine or tryptophan. D genes are given only for firm matches. Size is omitted from some rows. Given values are once, few, many or a class for expanded clones.

V gene	J gene	D gene	clone size	CDR3 length	CDR3 protein	CDR3 DNA
TRBV6-4	TRBJ1-2	-	once	16	CASSDFPPRRDYGYTF	TGTGCCAGCAGTGACTTTCCTCCGAGGCGTGACTATGGCTACACCTTC
TRBV15	TRBJ1-2	-	few	12	CATSEEDYGYTF	TGTGCCACCAGCGAGGAGGACTATGGCTACACCTTC
TRBV15	TRBJ2-5	TRBD1	few	13	CATSRDRGETQYF	TGTGCCACCAGCAGAGACAGGGGGGAGACCCAGTACTTC
TRBV19	TRBJ2-3	TRBD2	-	19	CAARGISGTSGVRGGTQYF	TGTGCCGCAAGAGGGATCTCCGGGACTAGCGGTGTGCGGGGGGGAACGCAGTATTTT
TRBV6-2/TRBV6-3	TRBJ2-5	-	-	14	CASSYRRGQETQYF	TGTGCCAGCAGTTACCGTCGGGGACAAGAGACCCAGTACTTC
TRBV7-3	TRBJ1-1	-	-	14	CASSLGSGYTEAFF	TGTGCCAGCAGCTTAGGATCGGGGTACACTGAAGCTTTCTTT
TRBV30	TRBJ2-2	TRBD1	-	13	CAWTAQGAGELFF	TGTGCCTGGACTGCACAGGGGGCCGGGGAGCTGTTTTTT
TRBV6-2/TRBV6-3	TRBJ1-6	-	-	18	CASSYAREFSSYNSPLHF	TGTGCCAGCAGTTACGCTCGGGAGTTCAGCTCCTATAATTCACCCCTCCACTTT
TRBV7-9	TRBJ1-3	TRBD1	-	16	CASSPLGQVSGNTIYF	TGTGCCAGCAGCCCTCTCGGACAGGTCTCTGGAAACACCATATATTTT
TRBV27	TRBJ2-7	-	-	13	CASSPLGSYEQYF	TGTGCCAGCAGTCCCCTCGGGTCCTACGAGCAGTACTTC
TRBV6-1	TRBJ1-5	TRBD1	few	16	CASSAKTGASPRPQHF	TGTGCCAGCAGTGCCAAGACAGGGGCCTCTCCTCGGCCCCAGCATTTT
TRBV7-9	TRBJ1-1	-	few	16	CASSLALVGGFAEAFF	TGTGCCAGCAGCTTAGCGCTTGTTGGGGGATTCGCTGAAGCTTTCTTT
TRBV12-3/TRBV12-4	TRBJ1-1	TRBD1	few	18	CASSRGVSSGTGYTEAFF	TGTGCCAGCAGTCGCGGAGTGTCGTCCGGGACAGGGTACACTGAAGCTTTCTTT
TRBV12-3/TRBV12-4	TRBJ1-2	-	-	14	CASSFGPAGYGYTF	TGTGCCAGCAGTTTCGGTCCGGCTGGGTATGGCTACACCTTC
TRBV30	TRBJ1-5	-	-	16	CAWSVGLGGPYQPQHF	TGTGCCTGGAGTGTAGGGTTGGGGGGTCCCTATCAGCCCCAGCATTTT